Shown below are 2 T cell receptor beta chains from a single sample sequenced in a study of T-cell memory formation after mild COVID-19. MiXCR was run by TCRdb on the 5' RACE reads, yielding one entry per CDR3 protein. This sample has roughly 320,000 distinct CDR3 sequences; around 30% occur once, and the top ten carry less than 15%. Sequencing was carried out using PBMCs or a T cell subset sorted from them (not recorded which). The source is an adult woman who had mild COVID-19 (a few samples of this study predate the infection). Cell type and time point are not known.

CDR3: CSVEDDSRIEKLFF. CDR3 bases: TGCAGCGTTGAAGATGACAGCCGAATCGAAAAACTGTTTTTT. The V and J genes are TRBV29-1 and TRBJ1-4, with D tentatively TRBD1 (5 bases). This CDR3 has 14 residues. Germline CDR1 and CDR2: SQVTM and ANQGSEA. Trimming took 0 bases from V and 8 from J, leaving 13 bases between them.

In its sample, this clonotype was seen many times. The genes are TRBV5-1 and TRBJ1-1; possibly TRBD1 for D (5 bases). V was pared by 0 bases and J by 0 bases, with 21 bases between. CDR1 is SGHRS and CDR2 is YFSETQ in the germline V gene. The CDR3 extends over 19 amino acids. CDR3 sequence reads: CASSLGDPGLATMNTEAFF. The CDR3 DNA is TGCGCCAGCAGCTTGGGGGACCCGGGTTTGGCTACCATGAACACTGAAGCTTTCTTT.